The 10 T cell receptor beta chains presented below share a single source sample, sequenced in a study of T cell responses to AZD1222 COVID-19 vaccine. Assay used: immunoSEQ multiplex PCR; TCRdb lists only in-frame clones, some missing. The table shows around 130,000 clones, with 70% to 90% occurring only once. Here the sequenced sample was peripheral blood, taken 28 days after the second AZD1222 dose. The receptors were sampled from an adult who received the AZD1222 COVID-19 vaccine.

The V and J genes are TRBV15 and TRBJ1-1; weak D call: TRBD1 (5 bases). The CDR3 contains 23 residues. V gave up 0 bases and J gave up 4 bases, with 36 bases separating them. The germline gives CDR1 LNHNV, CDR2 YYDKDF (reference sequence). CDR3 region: CATSRDRLAGRGSASNKGTEAFF. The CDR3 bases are TGTGCCACCAGCAGAGATCGGCTAGCGGGCCGGGGGTCGGCCTCCAACAAGGGCACTGAAGCTTTCTTT.

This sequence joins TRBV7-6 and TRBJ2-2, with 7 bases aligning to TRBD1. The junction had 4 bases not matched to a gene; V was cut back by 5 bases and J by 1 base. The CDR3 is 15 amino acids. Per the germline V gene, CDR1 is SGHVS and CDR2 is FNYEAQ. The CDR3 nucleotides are TGTGCCAGCAGCCGGACAGGTGGGAACACCGGGGAGCTGTTTTTT. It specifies CASSRTGGNTGELFF.

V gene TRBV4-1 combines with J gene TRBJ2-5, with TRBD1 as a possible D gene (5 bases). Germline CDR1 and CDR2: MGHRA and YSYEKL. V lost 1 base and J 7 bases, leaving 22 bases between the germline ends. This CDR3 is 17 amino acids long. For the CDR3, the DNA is TGCGCCAGCAGCCAAGCAGGTACAGGTCACAGCAGTTTGACCCAGTACTTC. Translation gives CASSQAGTGHSSLTQYF.

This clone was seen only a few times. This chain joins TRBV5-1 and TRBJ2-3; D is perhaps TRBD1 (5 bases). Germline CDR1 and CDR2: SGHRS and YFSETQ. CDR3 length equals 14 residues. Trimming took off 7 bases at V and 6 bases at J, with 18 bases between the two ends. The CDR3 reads CASREAGLADTQYF. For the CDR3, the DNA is TGCGCCAGCCGTGAGGCAGGGCTTGCCGATACGCAGTATTTT.

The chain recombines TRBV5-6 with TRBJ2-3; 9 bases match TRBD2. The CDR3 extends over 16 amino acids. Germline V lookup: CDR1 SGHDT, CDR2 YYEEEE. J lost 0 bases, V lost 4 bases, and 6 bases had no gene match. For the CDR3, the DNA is TGTGCCAGCAGCCCACCTAGCGGGGAAAGCACAGATACGCAGTATTTT. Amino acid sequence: CASSPPSGESTDTQYF.

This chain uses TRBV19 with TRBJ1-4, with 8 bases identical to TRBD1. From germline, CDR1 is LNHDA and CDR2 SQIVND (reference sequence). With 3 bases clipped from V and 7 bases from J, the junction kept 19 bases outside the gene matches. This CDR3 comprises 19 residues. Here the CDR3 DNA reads TGTGCCAGTAGTATCACCGTCCGGTCCGCGGGACAGGAAGGTGAAAAACTGTTTTTT. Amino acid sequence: CASSITVRSAGQEGEKLFF.

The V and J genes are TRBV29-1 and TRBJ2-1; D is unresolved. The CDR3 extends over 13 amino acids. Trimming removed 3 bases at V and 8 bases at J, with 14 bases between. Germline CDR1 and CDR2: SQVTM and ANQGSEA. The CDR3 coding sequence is TGCAGCGTTGATCTAACGGGTGGCGATGAGCAGTTCTTC. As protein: CSVDLTGGDEQFF.

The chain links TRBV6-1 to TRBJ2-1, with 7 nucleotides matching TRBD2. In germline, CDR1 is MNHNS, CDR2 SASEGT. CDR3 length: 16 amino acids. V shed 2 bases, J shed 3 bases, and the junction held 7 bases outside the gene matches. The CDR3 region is CASSERYGGSYNEQFF. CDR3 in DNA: TGTGCCAGCAGTGAAAGGTACGGGGGGAGCTACAATGAGCAGTTCTTC.

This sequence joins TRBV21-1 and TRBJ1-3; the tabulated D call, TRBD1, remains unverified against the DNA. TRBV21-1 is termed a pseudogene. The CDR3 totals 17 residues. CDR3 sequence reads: CASSSQPTGGFGNTIYF. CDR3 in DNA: TGTGCCAGCAGCAGCCAACCAACAGGGGGTTTCGGAAACACCATATATTTT.

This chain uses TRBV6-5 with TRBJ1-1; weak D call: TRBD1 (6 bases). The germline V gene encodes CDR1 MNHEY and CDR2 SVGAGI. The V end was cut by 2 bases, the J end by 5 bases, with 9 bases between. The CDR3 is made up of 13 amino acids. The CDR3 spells CASSYQGKTEAFF. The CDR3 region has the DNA TGTGCCAGCAGTTACCAGGGGAAGACTGAAGCTTTCTTT.